This paragraph reports one T cell receptor (beta chain). This sample was included in a study of regulatory T cells in long-lasting Graves disease. Arm-PCR with iRepertoire HTBI primers amplified the CDR3 regions for these TCR beta libraries. TCRdb independently ran MiXCR on the multiplex PCR reads; one entry per CDR3 protein. The sample holds under 500,000 distinct CDR3 sequences, more than 20% seen once. The CDR3 sequence is 13 residues long. V was clipped by 4 bases and J by 6 bases, with 9 bases between them. CDR1 and CDR2 (germline): MNHEY, SMNVEV (reference sequence). This sample's time point: persistent/refractory GD, antithyroid drugs over 5 years with positive TRAb. The TCR library was made from RNA that had been extracted from PBMCs in TRIzol.

The material sequenced was peripheral blood mononuclear cells (PBMCs), taken when the disease was refractory, from a patient treated with antithyroid drugs. The rearrangement joins TRBV27 to TRBJ2-2; TRBD1 might be the D (5 bases). This receptor was taken from a female donor with Graves disease. In DNA form, the CDR3 reads TGTGCCAGCAGTTCACGACAGTCCGGGGAGCTGTTTTTT. This translates into CASSSRQSGELFF.